The rows below give T cell receptor beta chains drawn from one sample of a study of blood T cell repertoires in COVID-19. Clones were read by immunoSEQ multiplex PCR, and TCRdb kept only the in-frame ones, dropping some. The sample lists approximately 250,000 clones, over 75% seen once, with roughly 8.6% in the top ten. The source material was peripheral blood. These receptors were taken from a human donor in a cohort sampled during active COVID-19. Each CDR3 is given with its conserved first and last residue. D genes are given only for firm matches. Only part of the rows carry a size: once, few, many, or a class if the clone is expanded.

D gene	J gene	clone size	V gene	CDR3 protein
TRBD1	TRBJ2-7	NA	TRBV28	CAIRDRAYEQYF
TRBD2	TRBJ2-1	NA	TRBV10-3	CATTGLAGGGEQFF
NA	TRBJ2-3	NA	TRBV19	CASSPRLADTQYF
TRBD2	TRBJ2-1	NA	TRBV7-2	CASSLAQRGGASSYNEQFF
TRBD1	TRBJ2-7	NA	TRBV5-1	CASSFRTGSYEQYF
TRBD2	TRBJ2-5	NA	TRBV2	CASTGTSGRGETQYF
TRBD1	TRBJ2-5	NA	TRBV27	CAGDRGLRETQYF
TRBD1	TRBJ1-3	NA	TRBV6-5	CASSKQGASGNTIYF
NA	TRBJ1-2	once	TRBV6-2/TRBV6-3	CASSRRSGYGYTF
TRBD1	TRBJ1-5	NA	TRBV27	CASSLPGQGAYSNQPQHF
NA	TRBJ2-5	NA	TRBV6-1	CASSEPRELGTQYF
TRBD1	TRBJ1-1	once	TRBV11-2	CASSLESETGIWDTEAFF
NA	TRBJ2-1	NA	TRBV9	CASSVEGVRNEQFF